These T cell receptor beta chains were read from a single sample in a study of T-cell memory formation after mild COVID-19. TCRdb independently ran MiXCR on the 5' RACE reads; one entry per CDR3 protein. The sample lists 400,000 or so distinct CDR3 sequences, around 20% occurring once. The sequencing input was PBMCs or a T cell subset sorted from them (not recorded which). These receptors were obtained from an adult woman who had mild COVID-19 (a few samples of this study predate the infection). Cell type and time point are not known. Both conserved end residues are part of each CDR3. Fields, in order: V gene, CDR3 length, CDR3 protein.

v_call: TRBV6-2/TRBV6-3
cdr3_length: 15
cdr3_aa: CASSYGGAGYVEQFF

v_call: TRBV7-2
cdr3_length: 14
cdr3_aa: CASSLIGNNSPLHF

v_call: TRBV5-4
cdr3_length: 12
cdr3_aa: CASSENTGELFF

v_call: TRBV7-9
cdr3_length: 13
cdr3_aa: CASSQSPRDEQYF

v_call: TRBV5-1
cdr3_length: 13
cdr3_aa: CASSSTIGETQYF

v_call: TRBV18
cdr3_length: 15
cdr3_aa: CASSPRLAGGSEQYF

v_call: TRBV5-1
cdr3_length: 15
cdr3_aa: CASSFAGGPRNEQFF

v_call: TRBV29-1
cdr3_length: 14
cdr3_aa: CSVPDRDGSETQYF

v_call: TRBV5-1
cdr3_length: 14
cdr3_aa: CASGRKLDTDTQYF

v_call: TRBV2
cdr3_length: 13
cdr3_aa: CASTPGLNTEAFF

v_call: TRBV27
cdr3_length: 14
cdr3_aa: CASSQRTGGHEQYF

v_call: TRBV15
cdr3_length: 15
cdr3_aa: CATSREGLGFNEQFF

v_call: TRBV20-1
cdr3_length: 13
cdr3_aa: CSARGQQGYGYTF

v_call: TRBV21-1
cdr3_length: 14
cdr3_aa: CASSKGRTIYEQYF

v_call: TRBV20-1
cdr3_length: 14
cdr3_aa: CSARISGVYNEQFF

v_call: TRBV18
cdr3_length: 17
cdr3_aa: CASSPSWERRSSGELFF

v_call: TRBV18
cdr3_length: 12
cdr3_aa: CASSGDRETQYF

v_call: TRBV6-4
cdr3_length: 18
cdr3_aa: CASSQDGLAGGRSDTQYF

v_call: TRBV9
cdr3_length: 16
cdr3_aa: CASSVTTGLSTDTQYF

v_call: TRBV3-1
cdr3_length: 16
cdr3_aa: CASSQMWDRSNYGYTF

v_call: TRBV2
cdr3_length: 14
cdr3_aa: CASFRDSSQETQYF

v_call: TRBV9
cdr3_length: 14
cdr3_aa: CASSVAASNEKLFF

v_call: TRBV20-1
cdr3_length: 14
cdr3_aa: CSASRPEGSDTQYF

v_call: TRBV4-2
cdr3_length: 16
cdr3_aa: CASSQDPSRVNTEAFF

v_call: TRBV7-9
cdr3_length: 16
cdr3_aa: CASSSHSTVPRTEAFF

v_call: TRBV12-3/TRBV12-4
cdr3_length: 19
cdr3_aa: CASSRRDRTPFYSNQPQHF

v_call: TRBV12-3/TRBV12-4
cdr3_length: 14
cdr3_aa: CASSSLGATGELFF

v_call: TRBV30
cdr3_length: 13
cdr3_aa: CAWNREGNNEQFF

v_call: TRBV2
cdr3_length: 12
cdr3_aa: CASSGSYNEQFF

v_call: TRBV7-8
cdr3_length: 14
cdr3_aa: CASYLGGTYNEQFF

v_call: TRBV27
cdr3_length: 15
cdr3_aa: CASRGRRGPSYEQYF

v_call: TRBV4-1
cdr3_length: 16
cdr3_aa: CASSQPWTSATGELFF